The 10 T cell receptor beta chains given below trace back to one sample, sequenced in a study of regulatory T cells in long-lasting Graves disease. Time point defined: persistent/refractory GD, antithyroid drugs over 5 years with positive TRAb. Researchers made the TCR library from RNA that was extracted from PBMCs. Library construction for TCR beta used iRepertoire HTBI primers and Arm-PCR of CDR3 regions. TCRdb re-analysed the multiplex PCR reads in MiXCR, keeping a single row per CDR3 protein. Seen here are a few hundred thousand distinct CDR3 sequences, roughly 25% observed once, and the top ten hold around 30%. The sequences come from peripheral blood mononuclear cells (PBMCs), collected when the disease was refractory, from a patient treated with antithyroid drugs. The receptors stem from a woman aged 40 to 50 with Graves disease.

This clonotype was seen repeatedly, ten times or more. This chain uses TRBV28 with TRBJ1-1; possibly TRBD1 for D (6 bases). Trimming removed 6 bases at V and 4 bases at J, with 18 bases between. Germline CDR1 is MDHEN and CDR2 is SYDVKM. CDR3 size: 15 residues. CDR3 in amino acids: CASRLTGGLGTEAFF. The DNA of the CDR3 is TGTGCCAGCAGGCTGACAGGTGGTTTAGGCACTGAAGCTTTCTTT.

This clonotype was recorded many times. This chain joins TRBV2 and TRBJ2-1; D is possibly TRBD2 (5 bases). CDR1 is SNHLY and CDR2 is FYNNEI in the germline V gene. V was shortened by 8 bases and J by 15 bases, with 20 bases between the two germline ends. The CDR3 has 12 residues. The CDR3 loop is CASSAVVLRMFF. The DNA of the CDR3 is TGTGCCAGCTCAGCGGTTGTCCTTCGGATGTTCTTC.

The J gene is TRBJ2-7, the V gene TRBV7-9; D is uncertain. The CDR3 contains 12 residues. CDR1 SEHNR and CDR2 FQNEAQ come from the germline V gene (reference sequence). Trimming shortened V by 6 bases and J by 5 bases, and 11 bases separated the two germline ends. The DNA of the CDR3 is TGTGCCAGCAGTTTTGGAGATAACGAGCAGTACTTC. Translation: CASSFGDNEQYF. The complete variable domain, with remaining parts taken from reference TRBV7-9 and TRBJ2-7, reads DTGVSQNPRHKITKRGQNVTFRCDPISEHNRLYWYRQTLGQGPEFLTYFQNEAQLEKSRLLSDRFSAERPKGSFSTLEIQRTEQGDSAMYLCASSFGDNEQYFGPGTRLTVT.

This clonotype appeared many times. The CDR3 DNA reads TGTGCCAGTTGCGGTGGGTTAGGTGAAAAACTGTTTTTT. Amino acid sequence: CASCGGLGEKLFF. The rearrangement joins TRBV28 to TRBJ1-4; D gene ambiguous. V lost 9 bases, J lost 7 bases, and 15 bases lay in between. This CDR3 region has 13 residues. In germline, CDR1 is MDHEN, CDR2 SYDVKM.

This clonotype was found a few times. This chain joins TRBV5-1 and TRBJ2-5; D remains unclear. Germline CDR1 SGHRS, CDR2 YFSETQ. CDR3 length: 15 amino acids. Between the trimmed V and J ends, which lost 0 bases and 4 bases, there was a span of 13 bases. The CDR3 sequence: CASSLVSPVGETQYF. CDR3 DNA: TGCGCCAGCAGCTTGGTTTCACCGGTAGGAGAGACCCAGTACTTC.

This clonotype was recorded a few times. This is likely an artifact of a read error, given a far larger clone one base away. The CDR3 loop is CASSAGGQEIQYF. The CDR3 DNA reads as TGTGCCAGCAGTGCAGGGGGTCAAGAGATCCAGTACTTC. The rearrangement uses TRBV28 and TRBJ2-5; 7 nucleotides agree with TRBD1. CDR3 length: 13 residues. Germline V gene lookup returns CDR1 MDHEN and CDR2 SYDVKM.

This clonotype was recorded many times. The chain recombines TRBV10-3 with TRBJ2-7; 9 bases fit TRBD2. Per the germline V gene, CDR1 is ENHRY and CDR2 is SYGVKD. CDR3 length equals 15 residues. The trim removed 3 bases at V and 0 bases at J, leaving 3 bases unmatched. Here the CDR3 reads CAISEQREVSYEQYF. CDR3 coding DNA: TGTGCCATCAGTGAACAGCGGGAGGTCTCCTACGAGCAGTACTTC.

This clonotype was seen more than once but under ten times. This chain joins TRBV5-1 and TRBJ2-7; the match to TRBD2 covers 7 bases. J lost 2 bases, V lost 2 bases, and 7 bases had no gene match. The CDR3 runs to 15 residues. Looked up from germline, CDR1 is SGHRS and CDR2 is YFSETQ. DNA of the CDR3: TGCGCCAGCAGCTTAATGGGGGGACTACCCTACGAGCAGTACTTC. Translating it yields CASSLMGGLPYEQYF.

This clonotype came up many times. V gene TRBV2 combines with J gene TRBJ1-6; D is ambiguous. Trimming removed 7 bases at V and 9 bases at J, with 16 bases between. Germline V gene data show CDR1 as SNHLY and CDR2 as FYNNEI. The CDR3 extends over 14 amino acids. CDR3: CASTTTPKVSPLHF. The CDR3 coding sequence is TGTGCCAGCACCACTACCCCAAAGGTTTCACCCCTCCACTTT.

The V and J genes are TRBV12-3 or TRBV12-4 and TRBJ2-7, with D possibly matching TRBD2 (6 bases). Trimming removed 7 bases at V and 1 base at J, with 8 bases between. The CDR3 extends over 12 amino acids. CDR3 loop: CASTEGSYEQYF. Written as DNA, the CDR3 is TGTGCCAGCACGGAGGGGTCCTACGAGCAGTACTTC.